This is a list of T cell receptor beta chains from one sample in a study of blood T cell repertoires in COVID-19. Profiled with immunoSEQ multiplex PCR; TCRdb holds only in-frame clones, not every one. The sample has approximately 15,000 clones; approximately 80% are singletons. Sequences were obtained from peripheral blood. The receptors were gathered from a human donor in a cohort sampled during active COVID-19. CDR3s include the opening cysteine and the closing phenylalanine or tryptophan. A D gene is named only where the DNA matches it firmly. Clone size, where shown, is once, few, many, or a class for clones that have expanded.

abundance	d_gene	v_gene	j_gene	CDR3aa	CDR3nt
.	TRBD1	TRBV18	TRBJ2-1	CASSVSGTGYPNPYNEQFF	TGTGCCAGCTCCGTTTCCGGGACAGGGTACCCTAACCCCTACAATGAGCAGTTCTTC
.	TRBD1	TRBV11-3	TRBJ2-6	CASSKTGLGANVLTF	TGTGCCAGCAGCAAGACAGGGCTCGGGGCCAACGTCCTGACTTTC
.	.	TRBV5-1	TRBJ2-3	CASSDRQSSTDTQYF	TGCGCCAGCAGCGACAGACAAAGTAGCACAGATACGCAGTATTTT
.	.	TRBV19	TRBJ2-2	CASSPQNTGELFF	TGTGCCAGTAGCCCCCAGAACACCGGGGAGCTGTTTTTT
once	TRBD1	TRBV5-5	TRBJ2-7	CASSGSGTASYEQYF	TGTGCCAGCAGCGGATCCGGGACAGCCTCCTACGAGCAGTACTTC
.	.	TRBV7-2	TRBJ2-3	CASSPAARGVSTDTQYF	TGTGCCAGCAGCCCGGCGGCCAGGGGGGTTAGCACAGATACGCAGTATTTT
.	.	TRBV4-2	TRBJ1-5	CASSRDGTFNQPQHF	TGTGCCAGCAGCAGGGACGGGACTTTCAATCAGCCCCAGCATTTT
.	.	TRBV29-1	TRBJ1-5	CSVVQSSNQPQHF	TGCAGCGTTGTCCAGTCTAGCAATCAGCCCCAGCATTTT
.	.	TRBV2	TRBJ1-1	CASTGRITEAFF	TGTGCCAGCACTGGGAGGATTACTGAAGCTTTCTTT
.	.	TRBV28	TRBJ2-7	CASSLGWTTYEQYF	TGTGCCAGCAGCCTAGGGTGGACAACCTACGAGCAGTACTTC
.	.	TRBV4-1	TRBJ1-2	CARSRQDPQTTQGGYTF	TGCGCCCGCAGCCGACAGGACCCCCAGACAACTCAGGGTGGCTACACCTTC
medium-sized	TRBD2	TRBV5-4	TRBJ2-5	CASSLAGLAGESGETQYF	TGTGCCAGCAGCTTGGCGGGACTAGCGGGGGAGTCGGGAGAGACCCAGTACTTC
.	.	TRBV21-1	TRBJ1-6	CASSKRGIVRRPSYNSPLHF	TGTGCCAGCAGCAAAAGGGGGATTGTGAGAAGGCCCTCCTATAATTCACCCCTCCACTTT
once	TRBD2	TRBV13	TRBJ2-3	CASSFPLGGRRGGFPDTQYF	TGTGCCAGCAGCTTCCCCTTGGGCGGGAGGAGGGGCGGTTTCCCAGATACGCAGTATTTT
.	.	TRBV3-1/TRBV3-2	TRBJ1-5	CASSQDGQGRTQPQHF	TGTGCCAGCAGCCAAGACGGTCAGGGGCGAACTCAGCCCCAGCATTTT
once	TRBD1	TRBV5-1	TRBJ2-7	CASSSSTGFGYEQYF	TGCGCCAGCAGCTCATCGACAGGGTTCGGGTACGAGCAGTACTTC
.	TRBD1	TRBV9	TRBJ2-2	CASSLGQLLNTGELFF	TGTGCCAGCAGCCTGGGACAGCTTCTTAACACCGGGGAGCTGTTTTTT
.	.	TRBV18	TRBJ2-5	CASSPPSFPETQYF	TGTGCCAGCTCACCACCGTCCTTCCCCGAGACCCAGTACTTC
.	.	TRBV5-1	TRBJ1-1	CASSLAGTNTEAFF	TGCGCCAGCAGCTTGGCCGGGACTAACACTGAAGCTTTCTTT
once	.	TRBV6-5	TRBJ2-1	CASSYAEVLRGNEQFF	TGTGCCAGCAGTTACGCCGAGGTCCTAAGGGGGAATGAGCAGTTCTTC
.	.	TRBV19	TRBJ2-7	CASTTSTPDSSYEQYF	TGTGCCAGTACCACATCTACCCCCGACAGTTCCTACGAGCAGTACTTC
.	.	TRBV5-5	TRBJ1-3	CASRPTGTGNTIYF	TGTGCCAGCAGACCAACAGGGACTGGAAACACCATATATTTT
.	TRBD2	TRBV2	TRBJ2-3	CASTREGRSTDTQYF	TGTGCCAGCACGCGGGAGGGCCGGAGCACAGATACGCAGTATTTT
.	TRBD1	TRBV19	TRBJ1-2	CASSIGGQDYGYTF	TGTGCCAGTAGTATAGGAGGACAGGACTATGGCTACACCTTC
.	TRBD1	TRBV27	TRBJ2-5	CASSFGMDRGIGTQYF	TGTGCCAGCAGTTTTGGGATGGACAGGGGGATTGGGACCCAGTACTTC
.	TRBD1	TRBV18	TRBJ2-3	CASSADRLSTDTQYF	TGTGCCAGCTCAGCGGACAGGCTTAGCACAGATACGCAGTATTTT
.	.	TRBV18	TRBJ2-5	CASSPISSGSETQYF	TGTGCCAGCTCACCAATCTCTAGTGGCTCAGAGACCCAGTACTTC
few	TRBD2	TRBV24-1	TRBJ2-7	CATSVETSGSYEQYF	TGTGCCACCAGTGTAGAGACTAGCGGTTCCTACGAGCAGTACTTC
.	.	TRBV27	TRBJ1-1	CASNSTGLGTEAFF	TGTGCCAGCAATTCTACAGGGCTGGGGACTGAAGCTTTCTTT
.	.	TRBV6-5	TRBJ1-1	CASSRGGTPNTEAFF	TGTGCCAGCAGTCGCGGTGGGACACCGAACACTGAAGCTTTCTTT
.	TRBD1	TRBV7-2	TRBJ2-1	CASSLAGTGAINEQFF	TGTGCCAGCAGCTTAGCCGGGACAGGGGCTATCAATGAGCAGTTCTTC
.	.	TRBV4-1	TRBJ2-7	CASSQDPIGGRGRGEQYF	TGCGCCAGCAGCCAAGATCCCATCGGGGGTAGGGGGAGGGGCGAGCAGTACTTC
.	TRBD1	TRBV29-1	TRBJ2-7	CSRGRDRGLHEQYF	TGCAGCCGGGGGCGGGACAGGGGCTTACACGAGCAGTACTTC
.	TRBD1	TRBV5-4	TRBJ2-3	CASSHSSGTGDSDTQYF	TGTGCCAGCAGCCATTCCTCCGGGACAGGGGATTCAGATACGCAGTATTTT
.	TRBD1	TRBV7-6	TRBJ2-5	CASSLQPGQRQETQYF	TGTGCCAGCAGCCTCCAACCGGGACAGCGACAAGAGACCCAGTACTTC
once	.	TRBV24-1	TRBJ2-2	CATSARTPNTGELFF	TGTGCCACCAGTGCCCGGACACCGAACACCGGGGAGCTGTTTTTT
.	TRBD1	TRBV19	TRBJ1-4	CASSLTGRLPGEKLFF	TGTGCCAGTAGTCTGACAGGGCGTCTTCCCGGGGAAAAACTGTTTTTT
.	.	TRBV6-1	TRBJ1-5	CASSEDSGAPKPQHF	TGTGCCAGCAGTGAAGATTCAGGGGCGCCGAAGCCCCAGCATTTT
.	.	TRBV9	TRBJ2-3	CASSLQGNYADTQYF	TGTGCCAGCAGCTTACAGGGTAACTATGCAGATACGCAGTATTTT
.	.	TRBV3-1/TRBV3-2	TRBJ2-7	CASTQGQNYEQYF	TGTGCCAGCACCCAAGGGCAGAACTACGAGCAGTACTTC
.	.	TRBV27	TRBJ1-2	CASSYTQASNYGYTF	TGTGCCAGCAGTTACACACAGGCCTCTAACTATGGCTACACCTTC
.	TRBD2	TRBV9	TRBJ2-3	CASSVDVGTSGDTQYF	TGTGCCAGCAGCGTAGATGTAGGGACTAGCGGAGATACGCAGTATTTT
.	.	TRBV5-1	TRBJ2-1	CASSFRGENEQFF	TGCGCCAGCAGCTTCAGGGGGGAGAATGAGCAGTTCTTC
few	.	TRBV10-1	TRBJ1-6	CASSESTGNSPLHF	TGCGCCAGCAGTGAGTCGACAGGTAATTCACCCCTCCACTTT
.	.	TRBV5-5	TRBJ2-5	CASSLEQNQETQYF	TGTGCCAGCAGCTTGGAACAGAACCAAGAGACCCAGTACTTC
.	TRBD2	TRBV6-4	TRBJ2-2	CASSDSTSGRMELFF	TGTGCCAGCAGTGACTCGACTAGCGGGAGGATGGAGCTGTTTTTT
.	TRBD1	TRBV16	TRBJ1-3	CASSQEGTDPGNTIYF	TGTGCCAGCAGCCAAGAAGGGACAGACCCTGGAAACACCATATATTTT
.	TRBD2	TRBV7-9	TRBJ2-1	CASSLSGEAGGQFF	TGTGCCAGCAGCCTCTCGGGAGAAGCGGGAGGTCAGTTCTTC